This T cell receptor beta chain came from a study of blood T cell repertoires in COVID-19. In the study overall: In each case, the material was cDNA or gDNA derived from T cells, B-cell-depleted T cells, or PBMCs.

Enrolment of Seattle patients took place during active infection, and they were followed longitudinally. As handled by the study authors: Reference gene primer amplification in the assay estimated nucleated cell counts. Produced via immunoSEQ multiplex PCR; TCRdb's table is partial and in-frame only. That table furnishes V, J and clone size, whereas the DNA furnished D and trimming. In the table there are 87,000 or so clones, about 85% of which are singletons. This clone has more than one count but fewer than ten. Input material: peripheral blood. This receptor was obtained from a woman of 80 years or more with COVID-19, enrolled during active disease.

CDR3 in amino acids: CASSPRDAMGEKLFF. The CDR3 DNA sequence: TGTGCCAGCAGCCCGCGGGACGCGATGGGTGAAAAACTGTTTTTT. The J gene is TRBJ1-4, the V gene TRBV7-9; possible D gene TRBD1, 5 bases. The V end lost 5 bases, the J end lost 7 bases, and 17 bases lay between the germline ends. The CDR3 is 15 residues long. From germline, CDR1 is SEHNR and CDR2 FQNEAQ (reference sequence).